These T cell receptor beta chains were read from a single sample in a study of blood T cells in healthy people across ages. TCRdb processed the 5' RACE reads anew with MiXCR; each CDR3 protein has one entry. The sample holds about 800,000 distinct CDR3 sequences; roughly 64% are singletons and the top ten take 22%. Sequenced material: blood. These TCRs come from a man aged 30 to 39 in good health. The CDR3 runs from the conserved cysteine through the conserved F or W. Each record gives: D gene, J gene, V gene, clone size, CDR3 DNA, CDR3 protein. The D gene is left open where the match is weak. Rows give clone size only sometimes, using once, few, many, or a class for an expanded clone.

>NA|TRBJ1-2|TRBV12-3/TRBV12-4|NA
TGTGCCAGCAGTTTAGTATGGGCAGGTGGGGATGGCTACACCTTC
CASSLVWAGGDGYTF
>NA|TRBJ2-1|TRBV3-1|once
TGTGCCAGCAGCCAAGATTTCGCTGAGCAGTTCTTC
CASSQDFAEQFF
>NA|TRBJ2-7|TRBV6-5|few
TGTGCCAGCAGCAGCAGGGCCCGCCACGAGCAGTACTTC
CASSSRARHEQYF
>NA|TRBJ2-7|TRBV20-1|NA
TGCAGTGCTTCAAACGAGCAGGGGGGCTACGAGCAGTACTTC
CSASNEQGGYEQYF
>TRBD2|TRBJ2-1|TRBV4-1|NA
TGCGCCAGCAGCCAACTAGCGGGAGGCCTCGGTGAGCAGTTCTTC
CASSQLAGGLGEQFF
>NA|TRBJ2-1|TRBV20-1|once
TGCAGTGCTAGAGATTCCACAGGGAGGTCTTTTATCGCTGAGCAGTTCTTC
CSARDSTGRSFIAEQFF
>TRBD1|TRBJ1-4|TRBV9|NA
TGTGCCAGCAGCCGTACAGGGGGACCGACTAATGAAAAACTGTTTTTT
CASSRTGGPTNEKLFF
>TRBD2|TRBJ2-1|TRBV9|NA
TGTGCCAGCAGCGTCCGCCTAGCGGGAGAGGGGTTTGAGCAGTTCTTC
CASSVRLAGEGFEQFF
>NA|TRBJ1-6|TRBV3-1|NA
TGTGCCAGCAGCCACGGGGGCCGCCGGTCACCCCTCCACTTT
CASSHGGRRSPLHF
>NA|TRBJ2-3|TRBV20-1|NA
TGCAATGCTAGTAAGGATAGCGGACGCACAGATACGCAGTATTTT
CNASKDSGRTDTQYF
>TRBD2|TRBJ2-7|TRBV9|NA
TGTGCCAGCAGCGTGGAAGGCGGGAGAGGCTACGAGCAGTACTTC
CASSVEGGRGYEQYF
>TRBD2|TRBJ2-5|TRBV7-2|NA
TGTGCCAGCAGCTTCCAGGGTGGGGGGGAGTTACAAGAGACCCAGTACTTC
CASSFQGGGELQETQYF
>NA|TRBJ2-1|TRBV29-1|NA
TGCAGCGTTGAAAGGAGGAACTACAATGAGCAGTTCTTC
CSVERRNYNEQFF
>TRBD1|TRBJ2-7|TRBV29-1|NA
TGCAGCGCTACAACCATCAACAGGGGAAAAGGCGAGCAGTACTTC
CSATTINRGKGEQYF
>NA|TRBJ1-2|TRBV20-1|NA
TGCAGTGCTCAAATAGGTCGGGTTAGGGGCTACACCTTC
CSAQIGRVRGYTF
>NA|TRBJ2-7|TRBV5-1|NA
TGCGCCAGCACCAAAGGCCCATCCTACGAGCAGTACTTC
CASTKGPSYEQYF
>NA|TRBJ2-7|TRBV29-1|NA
TGCAGCGTTGAAGTGGGTATCTACGAGCAGTACTTC
CSVEVGIYEQYF
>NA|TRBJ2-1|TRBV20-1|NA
TGCAGTGCTACCGGGGGACGGCATGAGCAGTTCTTC
CSATGGRHEQFF
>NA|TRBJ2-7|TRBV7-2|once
TGTGCCAGCAAGGTTCAGGGATCCTCGGAGGAGCAGTACTTC
CASKVQGSSEEQYF
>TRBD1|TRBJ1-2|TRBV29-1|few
TGCAGCGTTGATGCAGGGGGCTCCTATGGCTACACCTTC
CSVDAGGSYGYTF
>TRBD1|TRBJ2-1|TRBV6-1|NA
TGTGCCACCGGGACAGGGGGCATGTCCTACAATGAGCAGTTCTTC
CATGTGGMSYNEQFF
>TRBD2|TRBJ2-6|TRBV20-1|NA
TGCAGTGCTCTCGGTGGGCCTAGCGGGGGAGACATGGCTGGGGCCAACGTCCTGACTTTC
CSALGGPSGGDMAGANVLTF
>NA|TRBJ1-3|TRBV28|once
TGTGCCAGCAGTTCCTCCAGCAACACCATATATTTT
CASSSSSNTIYF
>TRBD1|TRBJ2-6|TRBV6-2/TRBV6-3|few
TGTGCCAGCAGTCACAGGGGGCGATTCACCAACGTCCTGACTTTC
CASSHRGRFTNVLTF
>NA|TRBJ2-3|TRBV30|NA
TGTGCCTGGCTGGGGGGAGGCACAGATACGCAGTATTTT
CAWLGGGTDTQYF
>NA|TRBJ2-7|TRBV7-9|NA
TGTGCCAGCACCCAAGCGGAGGAGCAGTACTTC
CASTQAEEQYF
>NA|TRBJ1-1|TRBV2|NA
TGTGCCAGCAGCGCTGGTTTGAACACTGAAGCTTTCTTT
CASSAGLNTEAFF
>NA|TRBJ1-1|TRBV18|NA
TGTGCCAGCTCACCCAACCGCGGAGGCCTAAACACTGAAGCTTTCTTT
CASSPNRGGLNTEAFF
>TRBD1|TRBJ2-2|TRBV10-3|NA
TGTGCCATCAGGAGGGGACAGGGCAACACCGGGGAGCTGTTTTTT
CAIRRGQGNTGELFF